The 18 T cell receptor beta chains in this list originate from one sample, sequenced in a study of PD-L1 blockade in urothelial cancer. The time point denotes: peripheral blood 6 weeks after treatment start. Using immunoSEQ multiplex PCR, the repertoire was profiled, and TCRdb retains in-frame clones only, with some absent. The repertoire holds about 41,000 clones, with more than 75% as singletons. The sample in question was PBMCs, obtained around atezolizumab (anti-PD-L1) treatment. The receptor set was obtained from a man aged 65 to 79 with urothelial cancer.

The genes are TRBV4-2 and TRBJ2-3, with a tentative D call TRBD2 (6 bases). The CDR3 has 14 amino acids. V was clipped by 3 bases and J by 3 bases, with 10 bases between them. Germline CDR1 reads LGHNA; CDR2 reads YNFKEQ. CDR3 nucleotides: TGTGCCAGCAGCCATAGAGGGACTACAGATACGCAGTATTTT. Translating gives CASSHRGTTDTQYF.

The chain is built from TRBV28 and TRBJ1-2; D perhaps matches TRBD1 (5 bases). Per the germline V gene, CDR1 is MDHEN and CDR2 is SYDVKM. V lost 1 base, J lost 4 bases, and 10 bases lay in between. The CDR3 has 14 amino acids. The CDR3 DNA reads TGTGCCAGCAGTTTATCGGGCCAGGGCTATGGCTACACCTTC. This codes for CASSLSGQGYGYTF.

The rearrangement links TRBV6-5 to TRBJ2-7, with 7 bases that match TRBD2. Germline V CDR1 and CDR2: MNHEY, SVGAGI. V lost 3 bases to trimming and J lost 1 base; unmatched junction nucleotides: 9. This CDR3 has 16 amino acids. The CDR3 DNA reads as TGTGCCAGCAGTTATCGGCTAGCGGTTATGTCCTACGAGCAGTACTTC. It codes for CASSYRLAVMSYEQYF.

The chain combines TRBV2 with TRBJ2-6, with TRBD2 as a possible D gene (5 bases). V dropped 6 bases and J dropped 2 bases, with 11 bases sitting between them. The CDR3 totals 15 residues. In germline, CDR1 is SNHLY, CDR2 FYNNEI. This chain's CDR3 is CASRAERAGANVLTF. The CDR3 nucleotides read TGTGCCAGCAGGGCTGAGAGGGCTGGGGCCAACGTCCTGACTTTC. Supplemented by reference TRBV2 and TRBJ2-6, the full variable domain reads EPEVTQTPSHQVTQMGQEVILRCVPISNHLYFYWYRQILGQKVEFLVSFYNNEISEKSEIFDDQFSVERPDGSNFTLKIRSTKLEDSAMYFCASRAERAGANVLTFGAGSRLTVL.

The V gene is TRBV19, the J gene TRBJ1-2, with 10 bases fitting TRBD1. The CDR3 contains 15 residues. Germline assignment: CDR1 LNHDA and CDR2 SQIVND (reference sequence). J lost 4 bases, V lost 6 bases, and 8 bases had no gene match. CDR3 residues: CASRRRDRGIYGYTF. CDR3 DNA: TGTGCCAGTAGGCGCCGGGACAGGGGTATCTATGGCTACACCTTC.

The chain combines TRBV29-1 with TRBJ2-7, with D perhaps matching TRBD2 (6 bases). In germline, CDR1 is SQVTM, CDR2 ANQGSEA. Trimming removed 5 bases at V and 0 bases at J, with 11 bases between. There are 13 residues in the CDR3. CDR3 loop: CSVRLGGSYEQYF. The CDR3 DNA sequence: TGCAGCGTTCGATTGGGGGGCTCCTACGAGCAGTACTTC.

This sequence joins TRBV7-2 and TRBJ2-7, with 12 bases identical to TRBD2. V shed 1 base and J 4 bases; nucleotides not matched to a gene: 5. The germline V gene has CDR1 SGHTA and CDR2 FQGNSA. The CDR3 consists of 16 residues. The CDR3 DNA follows: TGTGCCAGCAGCTTAGTAGTAGGGACTAGCGGGTACGAGCAGTACTTC. This sequence encodes CASSLVVGTSGYEQYF.

The chain employs TRBV28 and TRBJ2-7; the D gene is possibly TRBD2 (6 bases). The CDR3 has 16 amino acids. In germline, CDR1 is MDHEN, CDR2 SYDVKM. Trimming took 5 bases from V and 3 from J, leaving 20 bases between them. CDR3 residues: CASSDMGVADHYEQYF. CDR3 DNA: TGTGCCAGCAGTGACATGGGAGTAGCGGATCACTACGAGCAGTACTTC.

The CDR3 coding sequence is TGTGCCAGCAGTGCACGGACAGGGGGCTACACTGAAGCTTTCTTT. Translating it yields CASSARTGGYTEAFF. V is TRBV6-1 and J is TRBJ1-1, with 11 bases lining up with TRBD1. CDR1 and CDR2 from the germline V gene are MNHNS and SASEGT. J lost 3 bases, V lost 4 bases, and 4 bases had no gene match. The CDR3 has 15 amino acids.

This chain connects TRBV10-3 to TRBJ1-2; a possible D gene is TRBD1 (6 bases). The CDR3 runs 14 residues. The V gene lost 2 bases and the J gene lost 3 bases, with 10 bases spanning the gap. CDR1 ENHRY and CDR2 SYGVKD come from the germline V gene. The CDR3, as DNA: TGTGCCATCAGTGAGGTACAGGGATACTATGGCTACACCTTC. Translating it yields CAISEVQGYYGYTF.

The chain couples TRBV11-1 to TRBJ1-1; the D gene is possibly TRBD1 (6 bases). Trimming took 3 bases from V and 4 from J, leaving 9 bases between them. Looked up from germline, CDR1 is SGHAT and CDR2 is FQDESV (reference sequence). The CDR3 extends over 13 amino acids. CDR3 sequence reads: CASSLDRGTEAFF. The CDR3 DNA reads TGTGCCAGCAGCTTGGACAGAGGCACTGAAGCTTTCTTT.

The gene calls are TRBV18 and TRBJ1-5; the match to TRBD1 covers 9 bases. V shed 2 bases, J shed 7 bases, and the junction held 9 bases outside the gene matches. CDR1 and CDR2 from the germline V gene are KGHSH and LQKENI. The CDR3 runs 16 residues. In nucleotides, the CDR3 is TGTGCCAGCTCACCAAACCGGGACAGGGCAGACCAGCCCCAGCATTTT. Translating it yields CASSPNRDRADQPQHF.

This clone was observed a single time. The chain recombines TRBV5-1 with TRBJ2-2, with 7 bases identical to TRBD2. The CDR3 has 17 amino acids. After removal of 4 bases from V and 1 base from J, the junction contained 10 bases not matched to a gene. Germline V gives CDR1 SGHRS, CDR2 YFSETQ. The CDR3 loop is CASSPRGSGLNTGELFF. The CDR3 region has the DNA TGCGCCAGCAGCCCTCGGGGTAGCGGGTTGAACACCGGGGAGCTGTTTTTT.

J is TRBJ2-7 and V is TRBV2; 12 bases are shared with TRBD2. Per germline, CDR1 SNHLY and CDR2 FYNNEI. The CDR3 totals 16 residues. Unmatched junction bases numbered 12, after V lost 8 bases and J lost 4 bases. The CDR3 loop reads CASSSSGRAWGYEQYF. The CDR3 region has the DNA TGTGCCAGCTCGTCTAGCGGGAGGGCCTGGGGATACGAGCAGTACTTC.

The CDR3 protein is CASSGVGGSNQPQHF. The DNA of the CDR3 is TGTGCCAGCAGTGGGGTAGGAGGGTCCAATCAGCCCCAGCATTTT. The chain joins TRBV2 to TRBJ1-5; D not resolved. This CDR3 spans 15 amino acids. CDR1 is SNHLY, CDR2 FYNNEI, per germline. V gave up 4 bases and J gave up 3 bases, with 13 bases separating them.

The chain carries TRBV5-1 and TRBJ1-5; D is undetermined. Trimming stripped 0 bases from V and 3 bases from J, with 7 bases between. Germline V gene sequence: CDR1 SGHRS, CDR2 YFSETQ. CDR3 length: 14 residues. CDR3 DNA sequence: TGCGCCAGCAGCTTGGGGCGGTTCAATCAGCCCCAGCATTTT. Translated, it gives CASSLGRFNQPQHF.

The V call is TRBV5-6, the J call TRBJ1-4; 10 positions match TRBD1. CDR1 SGHDT and CDR2 YYEEEE come from the germline V gene. Unmatched junction bases numbered 11, after V lost 4 bases and J lost 8 bases. The length of the CDR3 is 16 residues. The CDR3 region has the DNA TGTGCCAGCAGCCCACTAGGGACAGGGGAAGGGGAAAAACTGTTTTTT. This gives the protein CASSPLGTGEGEKLFF. The full variable domain, its missing parts supplied by reference TRBV5-6 and TRBJ1-4, is DAGVTQSPTHLIKTRGQQVTLRCSPKSGHDTVSWYQQALGQGPQFIFQYYEEEERQRGNFPDRFSGHQFPNYSSELNVNALLLGDSALYLCASSPLGTGEGEKLFFGSGTQLSVL.

The chain links TRBV25-1 to TRBJ2-1, with 13 bases aligning to TRBD2. This CDR3 has 16 amino acids. V dropped 5 bases and J dropped 9; count of bases not matched to a gene: 10. Per the germline V gene, CDR1 is MGHDK and CDR2 is SYGVNS. The CDR3 DNA sequence: TGTGCCAGCAGTTGGGAAAGGACTAGCGGGAGAGGTGAGCAGTTCTTC. Its protein is CASSWERTSGRGEQFF.